One sample yielded the 5 T cell receptor beta chains listed below, sequenced in a study of Ad26.COV2.S vaccination and SARS-CoV-2 variants. Assay used: immunoSEQ multiplex PCR; TCRdb lists only in-frame clones, some missing. Here the sample spans roughly 380,000 clones, around nine tenths being singletons. Described treatment: over 15 received Ad26.COV2.S at low or high dose, single or two shots; roughly five received placebo; per-sample allocation not given. It was on day 63 after the first vaccine or placebo injection that samples were taken. Sequenced material: peripheral blood, taken in a trial of Ad26.COV2.S vaccine versus placebo. These receptors came from a person between 18 and 59 years old who received the Ad26.COV2.S COVID-19 vaccine or a placebo.

The CDR3 bases are TGTGCCAGCAGCGTAGATCTCGGAAGCCACTCTGGCTATGGCTACACCTTC. It codes for CASSVDLGSHSGYGYTF. The V and J genes are TRBV9 and TRBJ1-2, with D hard to call. Trimming shortened V by 0 bases and J by 4 bases, and 19 bases separated the two germline ends. The CDR3 contains 17 residues. CDR1 is SGDLS and CDR2 is YYNGEE in the germline V gene.

This sequence joins TRBV2 and TRBJ2-5; 12 bases are a match to TRBD2. V lost 4 bases, J lost 5 bases, and 8 bases stayed unmatched. CDR3 length: 16 residues. Germline V gives CDR1 SNHLY, CDR2 FYNNEI. Here the CDR3 reads CASSAQGLAGTETQYF. The CDR3 DNA sequence: TGTGCCAGCAGTGCCCAAGGACTAGCGGGGACGGAGACCCAGTACTTC.

This clone came up a few times. The CDR3 spells CASSLAPLVVAGELFF. CDR3 DNA: TGTGCCAGCAGCTTGGCCCCACTAGTGGTCGCCGGGGAGCTGTTTTTT. The chain employs TRBV5-6 and TRBJ2-2; weak D call: TRBD2 (5 bases). CDR3 length: 16 residues. V lost 0 bases, J lost 6 bases, and 15 bases lay in between. CDR1 and CDR2 from the germline V gene are SGHDT and YYEEEE.

In its sample, this clone was seen once. This chain uses TRBV5-1 with TRBJ1-2; no definite D call. The V gene lost 0 bases and the J gene lost 0 bases, with 6 bases spanning the gap. The CDR3 consists of 14 residues. CDR1 and CDR2 (germline): SGHRS, YFSETQ. CDR3 DNA: TGCGCCAGCAGCTTGGACGGAGCTAACTATGGCTACACCTTC. Protein product: CASSLDGANYGYTF.

Here the CDR3 reads CASSPAAGMRSPLHF. CDR3 nucleotides: TGTGCCAGCAGCCCGGCGGCGGGTATGCGGTCACCCCTCCACTTT. The chain employs TRBV5-6 and TRBJ1-6, with no clear D. The CDR3 contains 15 residues. V lost 4 bases to trimming and J lost 10 bases, with 18 bases between them. Per germline, CDR1 SGHDT and CDR2 YYEEEE.